This record looks at one T cell receptor (beta chain) sequence and its context. Under the authors' procedure: It was from reference gene primer amplification that nucleated cell counts were estimated. Generated by immunoSEQ multiplex PCR, the TCRdb table keeps only in-frame clones and is missing some. Clonal size and the V and J genes are those of that table, whereas D and trimming came from the DNA. The table shows 250,000 or so clones, with around four fifths occurring only once. The ends were cut back, 2 bases at V and 1 base at J, with 20 bases in the middle. Germline CDR1 MNHNS, CDR2 SASEGT. The CDR3 sequence is 18 residues long. This sample was taken from a study of blood T cell repertoires in COVID-19.

This sequence originates from a woman aged 55-69 years with active or convalescent COVID-19. This chain joins TRBV6-1 and TRBJ1-1, with unresolved D. The sequencing input was peripheral blood. The CDR3 DNA reads as TGTGCCAGCAGTGAATCGAAAGGGAAGAGAGGGAAGAACACTGAAGCTTTCTTT. Amino acids: CASSESKGKRGKNTEAFF.